This T cell receptor (beta chain) was identified during a study of response to subunit inactivated influenza vaccine. This clonotype was detected many times. Its antigen is not known. Using its own MiXCR run on the RT-PCR reads, TCRdb lists one record per CDR3 protein. The data hold around 580,000 distinct CDR3 sequences, with around 11% observed a single time. Study findings and constraints: That few new T cells are recruited by each seasonal influenza vaccination was the authors' suggestion.

The CDR3 has 15 residues. Looked up from germline, CDR1 is SGHRS and CDR2 is YFSETQ. After removal of 4 bases from V and 6 bases from J, the junction contained 13 bases not matched to a gene. This chain links TRBV5-1 with TRBJ2-7, with 7 nucleotides matching TRBD1. The origin of this receptor is a man aged 45-65 years who received an inactivated influenza vaccine. This specimen consisted of PBMCs from blood, obtained on the day of vaccination. CDR3 sequence (DNA): TGCGCCAGCAGCCCGGAGACAGGGCGTCGTATCGAGCAGTACTTC. This codes for CASSPETGRRIEQYF.